These 21 T cell receptor beta chains were sequenced from one sample in a study of control samples from healthy donors and cancer patients. Profiling relied on immunoSEQ multiplex PCR, and the TCRdb table lists in-frame clones only, not all of them. Of 120,000 or so clones listed, 70% to 90% are singletons. The specimen sequenced was blood. The receptors originated from a man aged 55-75 years in good health.

The chain links TRBV7-2 to TRBJ2-7; TRBD2 matches 8 bases. Germline lookup yields CDR1 SGHTA and CDR2 FQGNSA. Trimming cost V 5 bases and J 5 bases; bases outside gene matches: 11. This CDR3 comprises 15 residues. The CDR3: CASSRLLAEADEQYF. The CDR3 coding sequence is TGTGCCAGCAGCCGCCTACTAGCGGAAGCAGACGAGCAGTACTTC.

This chain links TRBV5-6 with TRBJ1-4, with TRBD1 as a possible D gene (6 bases). This CDR3 has 14 amino acids. With 3 bases removed from V and 8 bases from J, the gap between germline ends came to 14 bases. Germline assignment: CDR1 SGHDT and CDR2 YYEEEE. In DNA, the CDR3 is TGTGCCAGCAGCTCAACAGGGCTACCCGAAAAACTGTTTTTT. Its protein product is CASSSTGLPEKLFF.

CDR3 residues: CASSSGTSRLYSTDTQYF. CDR3 in DNA: TGTGCCAGTAGTTCCGGGACTAGCCGCCTCTATAGCACAGATACGCAGTATTTT. The rearrangement links TRBV19 to TRBJ2-3; TRBD2 matches 9 bases. The CDR3 sequence is 18 residues long. V was pared by 5 bases and J by 0 bases, with 12 bases of the junction left unmatched. In germline, CDR1 is LNHDA, CDR2 SQIVND (reference sequence).

This clone came up once. This chain links TRBV10-3 with TRBJ1-2; D not certain. The ends were cut back, 3 bases at V and 2 bases at J, with 13 bases in the middle. This CDR3 spans 15 amino acids. CDR1 and CDR2 from the germline V gene are ENHRY and SYGVKD. The CDR3: CAISELAGLNYGYTF. As DNA, the CDR3 is TGTGCCATCAGTGAATTGGCAGGACTGAACTATGGCTACACCTTC.

This chain links TRBV7-9 with TRBJ1-4, with 7 bases identical to TRBD1. Germline values: CDR1 SEHNR, CDR2 FQNEAQ (reference sequence). The CDR3 sequence is 13 residues long. V lost 7 bases and J lost 4; bases outside the gene matches: 3. The CDR3 reads CASTRQGNEKLFF. CDR3 sequence (DNA): TGTGCCAGCACCCGACAGGGTAATGAAAAACTGTTTTTT.

This chain uses TRBV29-1 with TRBJ2-2, with a tentative D call TRBD1 (5 bases). Trimming cost V 3 bases and J 4 bases, with 9 bases left between them. CDR3 length: 13 amino acids. Germline lookup yields CDR1 SQVTM and CDR2 ANQGSEA. CDR3 in amino acids: CSVEQGVTGELFF. CDR3 nucleotides: TGCAGCGTTGAGCAGGGCGTCACCGGGGAGCTGTTTTTT.

This clone was detected only once. The V call is TRBV27, the J call TRBJ2-7; a weak D match, TRBD1 (5 bases). The CDR3 is 12 residues long. Germline CDR1 and CDR2: MNHEY and SMNVEV (reference sequence). V was cut by 4 bases and J by 5 bases, with 9 bases left in between. CDR3 DNA sequence: TGTGCCAGCAGTTCCTCAGGGCACGAGCAGTACTTC. It specifies CASSSSGHEQYF.

To note about this clone: Germline is not matched at one junction end, which may reflect a read error. V and J are TRBV5-1 and TRBJ2-3; 8 bases align to TRBD1. This CDR3 is built from 17 residues. The V gene's germline CDR1 is SGHRS and CDR2 YFSETQ. The CDR3 region has the DNA TGCGCCAGCAGGTTGGGACTGGGACAGGTCGTAACAGATACGCAGTATTTT. This gives the protein CASRLGLGQVVTDTQYF.

The genes are TRBV4-1 and TRBJ1-2, with D maybe TRBD1 (5 bases). V dropped 1 base and J dropped 7 bases, with 19 bases sitting between them. The CDR3 has 16 amino acids. Germline V gives CDR1 MGHRA, CDR2 YSYEKL. The CDR3 nucleotides are TGCGCCAGCAGCCAAGTAGAGGTGGGCAGGGTGCGTGGCTACACCTTC. Translation gives CASSQVEVGRVRGYTF.

The V and J genes are TRBV18 and TRBJ1-4; 10 bases map to TRBD1. This CDR3 spans 18 amino acids. Losses at the gene ends were 3 bases for V and 0 bases for J; bases not matched to a gene: 7. Per the germline V gene, CDR1 is KGHSH and CDR2 is LQKENI. CDR3 DNA: TGTGCCAGCTCACCCAAAGGACAGGGGGTTGCAACTAATGAAAAACTGTTTTTT. Translation: CASSPKGQGVATNEKLFF.

The gene calls are TRBV23-1 and TRBJ1-2; no firm D call. TRBV23-1 is recorded as an ORF, its role being uncertain. CDR3 size: 14 residues. Trimming stripped 2 bases from V and 0 bases from J, with 7 bases between. Here the CDR3 DNA reads TGCGCCAGCAGTCAAACGGTTACTAACTATGGCTACACCTTC. Its protein is CASSQTVTNYGYTF.

V and J are TRBV28 and TRBJ1-6; TRBD1 aligns across 8 bases. CDR3 length: 14 residues. Germline CDR1 reads MDHEN; CDR2 reads SYDVKM. J was trimmed by 7 bases and V by 11 bases; bases with no gene match: 10. In DNA form, the CDR3 reads TGTGCCGAACAGGGGGATGGGGGCAATTCACCCCTCCACTTT. This codes for CAEQGDGGNSPLHF.

The chain has TRBV7-9 and TRBJ1-2; 8 bases are shared with TRBD1. Trimming removed 2 bases from V and 6 bases from J; junction bases left unmatched: 2. Per germline, CDR1 SEHNR and CDR2 FQNEAQ (reference sequence). The CDR3 totals 13 residues. In DNA form, the CDR3 reads TGTGCCAGCAGCTTACTGACAGGGGATGGCTACACCTTC. Translation: CASSLLTGDGYTF.

The rearrangement uses TRBV24-1 and TRBJ2-7; 7 nucleotides match TRBD1. V was clipped by 10 bases and J by 2 bases; unmatched bases: 7. CDR1 and CDR2 from the germline V gene are KGHDR and SFDVKD. The CDR3 extends over 13 amino acids. CDR3 sequence: CATDRNHTYEQYF. The CDR3, as DNA: TGTGCCACGGACAGGAATCATACCTACGAGCAGTACTTC.

The V and J genes are TRBV3-1 (or the pseudogene TRBV3-2) and TRBJ1-2; 7 positions match TRBD1. The CDR3 is made up of 15 amino acids. V lost 1 base, J lost 0 bases, and 2 bases stayed unmatched. The germline V gene has CDR1 LGHDT and CDR2 YNNKEL (reference sequence). The CDR3 region is CASSQVGTANYGYTF. For the CDR3, the DNA is TGTGCCAGCAGCCAAGTTGGGACAGCTAACTATGGCTACACCTTC.

This sequence joins TRBV18 and TRBJ1-3; D ambiguous. This CDR3 has 15 amino acids. CDR1 and CDR2 from the germline V gene are KGHSH and LQKENI. Trimming removed 2 bases from V and 0 bases from J, with 8 bases in between. The CDR3 DNA follows: TGTGCCAGCTCACCAGGGAGTAACTCTGGAAACACCATATATTTT. Translating gives CASSPGSNSGNTIYF.

The chain carries TRBV4-3 and TRBJ1-1; a possible D gene is TRBD1 (5 bases). CDR3 size: 16 residues. V lost 4 bases and J 4 bases, leaving 19 bases between the germline ends. Per germline, CDR1 LGHNA and CDR2 YSLEER. This CDR3 reads CASSLRLDAGGTEAFF. CDR3 bases: TGCGCCAGCAGCCTCCGCCTCGACGCTGGGGGCACTGAAGCTTTCTTT.

The rearrangement links TRBV2 to TRBJ2-1, with 10 positions matching TRBD2. The CDR3 extends over 15 amino acids. Germline assignment: CDR1 SNHLY and CDR2 FYNNEI. Unmatched junction bases numbered 5, after V lost 1 base and J lost 8 bases. CDR3 protein: CASSEEGLALDEQFF. Here the CDR3 DNA reads TGTGCCAGCAGTGAAGAGGGACTAGCGTTAGATGAGCAGTTCTTC.

The chain has TRBV29-1 and TRBJ1-3; D not resolved. The CDR3 spans 14 residues. Trimming took off 0 bases at V and 0 bases at J, with 6 bases between the two ends. Germline V gives CDR1 SQVTM, CDR2 ANQGSEA. CDR3 DNA: TGCAGCGTTGAAGAGGTGATCTCTGGAAACACCATATATTTT. This gives the protein CSVEEVISGNTIYF.

The chain joins TRBV5-8 to TRBJ1-6; 8 bases map to TRBD1. Germline trimming cut 4 bases from V and 2 bases from J; bases unmatched to any gene: 5. Germline CDR1 reads SGHTS; CDR2 reads YDEGEE. The CDR3 extends over 16 amino acids. In DNA, the CDR3 is TGTGCCAGCAGCCGAAGACAGGGGACCTATAATTCACCCCTCCACTTT. Translated: CASSRRQGTYNSPLHF.

The gene calls are TRBV29-1 and TRBJ1-2, with D tentatively TRBD1 (6 bases). The CDR3 contains 14 residues. Germline lookup yields CDR1 SQVTM and CDR2 ANQGSEA. V was clipped by 0 bases and J by 7 bases, with 15 bases between them. The CDR3 nucleotides are TGCAGCGTTGAAGAGGTTTCCGGGGGCCGTGGCTACACCTTC. Its translation: CSVEEVSGGRGYTF. Supplemented by reference TRBV29-1 and TRBJ1-2, the full variable domain reads SAVISQKPSRDICQRGTSLTIQCQVDSQVTMMFWYRQQPGQSLTLIATANQGSEATYESGFVIDKFPISRPNLTFSTLTVSNMSPEDSSIYLCSVEEVSGGRGYTFGSGTRLTVV.